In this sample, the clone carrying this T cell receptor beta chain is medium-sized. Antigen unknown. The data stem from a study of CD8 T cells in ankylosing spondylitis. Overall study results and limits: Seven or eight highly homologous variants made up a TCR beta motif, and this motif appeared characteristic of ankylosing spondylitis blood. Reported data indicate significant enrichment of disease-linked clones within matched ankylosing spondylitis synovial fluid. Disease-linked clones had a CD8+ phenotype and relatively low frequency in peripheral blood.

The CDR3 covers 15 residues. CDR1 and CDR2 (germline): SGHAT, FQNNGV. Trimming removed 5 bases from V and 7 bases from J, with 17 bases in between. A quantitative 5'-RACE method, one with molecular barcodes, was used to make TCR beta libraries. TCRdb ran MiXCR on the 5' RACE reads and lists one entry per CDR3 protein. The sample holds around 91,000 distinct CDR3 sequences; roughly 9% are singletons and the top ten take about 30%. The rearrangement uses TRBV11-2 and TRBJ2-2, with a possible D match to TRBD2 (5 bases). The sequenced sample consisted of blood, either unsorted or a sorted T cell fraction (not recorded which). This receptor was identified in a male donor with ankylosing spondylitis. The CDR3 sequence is CASSPGVGISGELFF. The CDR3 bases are TGTGCCAGCAGCCCCGGGGTAGGGATTAGCGGGGAGCTGTTTTTT.